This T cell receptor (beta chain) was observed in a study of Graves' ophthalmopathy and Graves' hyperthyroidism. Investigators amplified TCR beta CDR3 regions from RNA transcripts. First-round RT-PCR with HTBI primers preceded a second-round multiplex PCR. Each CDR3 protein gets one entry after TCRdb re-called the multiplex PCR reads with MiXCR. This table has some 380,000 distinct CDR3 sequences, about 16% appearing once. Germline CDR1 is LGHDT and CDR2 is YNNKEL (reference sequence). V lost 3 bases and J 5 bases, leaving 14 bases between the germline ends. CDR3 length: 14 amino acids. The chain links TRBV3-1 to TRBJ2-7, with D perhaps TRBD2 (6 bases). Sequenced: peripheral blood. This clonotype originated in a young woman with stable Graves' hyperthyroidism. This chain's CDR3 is CASSHGGKKHEQYF. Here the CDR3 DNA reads TGTGCCAGCAGCCACGGGGGAAAAAAGCACGAGCAGTACTTC.